Listed below are T cell receptor beta chains from one sample, sequenced in a study of OX40 agonist ivuxolimab in advanced cancers. Assay used: immunoSEQ multiplex PCR; TCRdb lists only in-frame clones, some missing. Of approximately 38,000 clones in the sample, 80% to 95% are singletons; the top ten hold roughly 9%. This specimen was CD4+ or CD8+ T cells sorted from blood, taken in a trial of the OX40 agonist ivuxolimab. The receptors were gathered from an adult with an advanced solid tumor such as melanoma, head and neck, liver or kidney cancer. CDR3s include the opening cysteine and the closing phenylalanine or tryptophan. The order of the fields is J gene, V gene, CDR3 protein.

J: TRBJ2-1; V: TRBV27; CDR3: CASSPRYTGEQFF
J: TRBJ2-2; V: TRBV5-5; CDR3: CASSNGPFWLAGPLAGELFF
J: TRBJ2-1; V: TRBV10-3; CDR3: CAIKRVAGGVNEQFF
J: TRBJ2-3; V: TRBV7-8; CDR3: CASSLASGGITDTQYF
J: TRBJ1-4; V: TRBV18; CDR3: CASSEHYKSEKLFF
J: TRBJ1-1; V: TRBV5-4; CDR3: CASSLPSGVAEAFF
J: TRBJ2-7; V: TRBV10-2; CDR3: CASSESASGGSYEQYF
J: TRBJ1-4; V: TRBV4-2; CDR3: CASSQENPGQLDATNEKLFF
J: TRBJ1-5; V: TRBV29-1; CDR3: CSVGPGGAGQPQHF
J: TRBJ2-1; V: TRBV7-8; CDR3: CASSPGHEQFF
J: TRBJ1-1; V: TRBV4-1; CDR3: CASSQEGQENTEAFF
J: TRBJ2-3; V: TRBV28; CDR3: CASSPYRGEDTQYF
J: TRBJ2-1; V: TRBV9; CDR3: CASSVSGKAHEQFF
J: TRBJ2-7; V: TRBV29-1; CDR3: CSVVTSVAYEQYF
J: TRBJ1-4; V: TRBV29-1; CDR3: CSVLGTGRETNEKLFF
J: TRBJ1-1; V: TRBV30; CDR3: CACTPGQHMNTEAFF
J: TRBJ2-2; V: TRBV27; CDR3: CASSFPNTGELFF
J: TRBJ2-5; V: TRBV13; CDR3: CASSHRTSGPEETQYF
J: TRBJ2-7; V: TRBV7-8; CDR3: CASSIWDIAYEQYF
J: TRBJ1-2; V: TRBV6-5; CDR3: CASRTPYGYTF
J: TRBJ2-2; V: TRBV7-9; CDR3: CASSSRDLQAWGELFF
J: TRBJ1-1; V: TRBV27; CDR3: CASSGGYREAFF
J: TRBJ1-1; V: TRBV27; CDR3: CASRPDSDYNTEAFF
J: TRBJ2-1; V: TRBV11-1; CDR3: CASSLAGLAGGLREQFF
J: TRBJ2-1; V: TRBV4-3; CDR3: CASSQVAGGGGEQFF
J: TRBJ2-1; V: TRBV7-2; CDR3: CASSLTLAGPRYNEQFF
J: TRBJ1-1; V: TRBV25-1; CDR3: CASSDPGTEAFF
J: TRBJ1-2; V: TRBV27; CDR3: CASRTPRDSYGYTF
J: TRBJ2-5; V: TRBV7-9; CDR3: CASSLGLAQETQYF
J: TRBJ2-1; V: TRBV28; CDR3: CASNNRDRGGDEQFF
J: TRBJ1-4; V: TRBV7-8; CDR3: CASSFQGPNEKLFF
J: TRBJ2-3; V: TRBV19; CDR3: CASSGTGAATDTQYF
J: TRBJ2-1; V: TRBV6-4; CDR3: CASSPGLAPYNEQFF
J: TRBJ2-7; V: TRBV7-9; CDR3: CASSSGGGASGHEQYF
J: TRBJ1-1; V: TRBV27; CDR3: CASRGISPSEAFF
J: TRBJ2-4; V: TRBV5-8; CDR3: CASSLSWGFGDF
J: TRBJ2-1; V: TRBV7-9; CDR3: CASSLDVGKNEQFF
J: TRBJ1-2; V: TRBV4-3; CDR3: CASSLLGPRGYTF
J: TRBJ1-5; V: TRBV7-8; CDR3: CASSLGAQGRNQPQHF
J: TRBJ2-1; V: TRBV28; CDR3: CASSSNEQFF
J: TRBJ2-5; V: TRBV10-2; CDR3: CASSVVGETSRETQYF
J: TRBJ2-7; V: TRBV28; CDR3: CASSLSPRRSGSYEQYF
J: TRBJ1-1; V: TRBV10-3; CDR3: CAISESTGRGLENTEAFF
J: TRBJ1-5; V: TRBV6-1; CDR3: CASSETLAGLKNQPQHF
J: TRBJ1-2; V: TRBV9; CDR3: CASSEGDSTDGYTF
J: TRBJ2-1; V: TRBV28; CDR3: CASSSGLAGGNEQFF
J: TRBJ2-1; V: TRBV13; CDR3: CASSLGVRSWEQFF
J: TRBJ1-1; V: TRBV6-1; CDR3: CASSDYGTEAFF